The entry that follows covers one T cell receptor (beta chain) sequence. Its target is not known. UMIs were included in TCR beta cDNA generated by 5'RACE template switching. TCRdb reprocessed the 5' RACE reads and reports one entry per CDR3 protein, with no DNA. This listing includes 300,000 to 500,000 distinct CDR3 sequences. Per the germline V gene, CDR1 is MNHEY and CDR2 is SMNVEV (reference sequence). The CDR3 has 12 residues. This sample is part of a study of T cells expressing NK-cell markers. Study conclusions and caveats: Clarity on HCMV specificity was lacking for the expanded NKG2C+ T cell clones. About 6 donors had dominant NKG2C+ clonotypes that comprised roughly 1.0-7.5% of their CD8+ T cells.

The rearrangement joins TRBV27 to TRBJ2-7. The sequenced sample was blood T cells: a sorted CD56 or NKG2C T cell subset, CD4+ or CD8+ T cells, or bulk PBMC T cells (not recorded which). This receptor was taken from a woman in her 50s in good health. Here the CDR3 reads CASSDSLLKQYF.